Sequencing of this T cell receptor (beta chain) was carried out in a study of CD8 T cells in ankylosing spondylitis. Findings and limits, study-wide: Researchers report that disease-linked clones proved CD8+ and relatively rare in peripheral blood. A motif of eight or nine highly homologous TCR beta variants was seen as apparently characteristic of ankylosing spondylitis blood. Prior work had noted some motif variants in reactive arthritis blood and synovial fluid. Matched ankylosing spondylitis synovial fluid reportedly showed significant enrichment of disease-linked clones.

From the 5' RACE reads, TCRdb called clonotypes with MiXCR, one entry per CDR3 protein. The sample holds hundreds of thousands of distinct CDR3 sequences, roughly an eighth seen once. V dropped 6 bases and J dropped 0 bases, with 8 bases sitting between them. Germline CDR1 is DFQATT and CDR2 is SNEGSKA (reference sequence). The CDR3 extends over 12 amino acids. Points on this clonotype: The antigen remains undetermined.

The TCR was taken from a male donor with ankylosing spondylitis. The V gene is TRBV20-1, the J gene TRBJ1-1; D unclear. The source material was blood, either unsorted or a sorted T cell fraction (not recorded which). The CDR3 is CSAGTLNTEAFF. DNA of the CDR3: TGCAGTGCCGGTACTTTGAACACTGAAGCTTTCTTT.